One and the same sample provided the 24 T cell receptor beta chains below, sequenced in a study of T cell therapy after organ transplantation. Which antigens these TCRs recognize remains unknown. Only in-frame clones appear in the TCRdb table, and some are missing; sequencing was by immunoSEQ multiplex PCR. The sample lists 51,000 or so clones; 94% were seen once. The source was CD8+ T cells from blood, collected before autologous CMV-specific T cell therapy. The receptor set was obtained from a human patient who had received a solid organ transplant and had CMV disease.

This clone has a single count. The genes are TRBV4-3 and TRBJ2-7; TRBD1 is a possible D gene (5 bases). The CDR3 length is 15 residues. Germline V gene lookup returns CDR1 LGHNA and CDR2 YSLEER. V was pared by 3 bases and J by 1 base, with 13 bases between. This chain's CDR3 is CASSHQTVQSYEQYF. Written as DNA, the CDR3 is TGCGCCAGCAGCCATCAGACAGTTCAATCCTACGAGCAGTACTTC.

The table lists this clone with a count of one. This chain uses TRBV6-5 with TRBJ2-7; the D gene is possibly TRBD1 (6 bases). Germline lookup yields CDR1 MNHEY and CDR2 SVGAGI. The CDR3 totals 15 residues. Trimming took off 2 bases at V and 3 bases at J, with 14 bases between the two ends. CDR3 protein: CASSYGGGNGYEQYF. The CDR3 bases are TGTGCCAGCAGTTACGGGGGCGGCAATGGCTACGAGCAGTACTTC.

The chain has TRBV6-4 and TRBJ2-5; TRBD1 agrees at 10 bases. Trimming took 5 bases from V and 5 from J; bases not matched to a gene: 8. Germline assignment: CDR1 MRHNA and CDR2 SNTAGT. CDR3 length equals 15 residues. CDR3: CASSPGQGTTETQYF. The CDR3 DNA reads TGTGCCAGCAGTCCGGGACAGGGGACAACGGAGACCCAGTACTTC.

Written as DNA, the CDR3 is TGTGCCAGCAGTGACTCGACAGGCGGCAATCAGCCCCAGCATTTT. Its translation is CASSDSTGGNQPQHF. The rearrangement joins TRBV6-4 to TRBJ1-5; D might be TRBD1 (6 bases). The V gene lost 0 bases and the J gene lost 2 bases, with 8 bases spanning the gap. The CDR3 has 15 residues. Germline loops: CDR1 MRHNA, CDR2 SNTAGT.

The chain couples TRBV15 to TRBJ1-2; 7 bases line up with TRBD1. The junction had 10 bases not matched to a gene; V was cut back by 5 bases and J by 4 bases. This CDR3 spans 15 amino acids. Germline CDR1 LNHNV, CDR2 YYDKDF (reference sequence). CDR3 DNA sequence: TGTGCCACCAGCCCCGGGGGGGACAGAGTCTATGGCTACACCTTC. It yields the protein CATSPGGDRVYGYTF.

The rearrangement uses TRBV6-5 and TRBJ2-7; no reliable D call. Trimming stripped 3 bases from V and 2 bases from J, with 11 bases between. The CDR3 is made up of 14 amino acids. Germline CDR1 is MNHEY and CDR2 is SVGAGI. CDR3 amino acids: CASSYQDVTYEQYF. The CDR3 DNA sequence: TGTGCCAGCAGTTATCAGGACGTAACCTACGAGCAGTACTTC.

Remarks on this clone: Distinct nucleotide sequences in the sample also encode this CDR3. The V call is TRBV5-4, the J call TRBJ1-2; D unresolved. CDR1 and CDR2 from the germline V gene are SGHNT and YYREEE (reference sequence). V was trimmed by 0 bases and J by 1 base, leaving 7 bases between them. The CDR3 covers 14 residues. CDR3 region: CASSLGTSNYGYTF. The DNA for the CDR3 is TGTGCCAGCAGCTTGGGCACAAGTAACTATGGCTACACCTTC.

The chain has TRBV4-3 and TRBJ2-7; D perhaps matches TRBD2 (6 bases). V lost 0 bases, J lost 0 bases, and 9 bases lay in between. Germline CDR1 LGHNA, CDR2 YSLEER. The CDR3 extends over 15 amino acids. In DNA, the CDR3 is TGCGCCAGCAGCCAAGATTCGGGAGTCTCCTACGAGCAGTACTTC. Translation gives CASSQDSGVSYEQYF.

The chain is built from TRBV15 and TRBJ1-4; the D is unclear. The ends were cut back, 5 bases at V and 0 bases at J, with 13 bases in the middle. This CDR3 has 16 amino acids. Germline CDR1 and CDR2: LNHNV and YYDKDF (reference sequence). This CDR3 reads CATSPQEGATNEKLFF. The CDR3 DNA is TGTGCCACCAGCCCCCAGGAGGGAGCAACTAATGAAAAACTGTTTTTT.

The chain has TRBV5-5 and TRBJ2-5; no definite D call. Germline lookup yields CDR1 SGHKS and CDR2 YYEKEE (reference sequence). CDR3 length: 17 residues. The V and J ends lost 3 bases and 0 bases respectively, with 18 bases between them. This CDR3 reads CASSSLRVTINQETQYF. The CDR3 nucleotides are TGTGCCAGCAGCTCCTTACGGGTCACCATAAACCAAGAGACCCAGTACTTC. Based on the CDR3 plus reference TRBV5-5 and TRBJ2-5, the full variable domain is DAGVTQSPTHLIKTRGQQVTLRCSPISGHKSVSWYQQVLGQGPQFIFQYYEKEERGRGNFPDRFSARQFPNYSSELNVNALLLGDSALYLCASSSLRVTINQETQYFGPGTRLLVL.

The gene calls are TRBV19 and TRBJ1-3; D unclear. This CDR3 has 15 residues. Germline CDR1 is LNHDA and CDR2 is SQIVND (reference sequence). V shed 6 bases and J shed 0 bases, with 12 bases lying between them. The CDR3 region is CASSQTRGSGNTIYF. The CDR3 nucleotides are TGTGCCAGTAGCCAAACCAGAGGCTCTGGAAACACCATATATTTT.

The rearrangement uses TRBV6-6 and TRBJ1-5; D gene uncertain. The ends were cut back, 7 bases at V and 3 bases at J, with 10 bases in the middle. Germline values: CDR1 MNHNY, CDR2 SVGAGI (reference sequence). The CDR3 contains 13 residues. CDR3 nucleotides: TGTGCCAGCATTACAGAACCCAATCAGCCCCAGCATTTT. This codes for CASITEPNQPQHF.

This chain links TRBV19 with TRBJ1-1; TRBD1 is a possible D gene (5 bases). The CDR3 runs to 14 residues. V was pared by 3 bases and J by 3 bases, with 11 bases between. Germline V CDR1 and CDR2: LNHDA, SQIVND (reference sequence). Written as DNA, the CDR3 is TGTGCCAGTAGTATCGGGGGGAGTGACACTGAAGCTTTCTTT. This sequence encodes CASSIGGSDTEAFF.

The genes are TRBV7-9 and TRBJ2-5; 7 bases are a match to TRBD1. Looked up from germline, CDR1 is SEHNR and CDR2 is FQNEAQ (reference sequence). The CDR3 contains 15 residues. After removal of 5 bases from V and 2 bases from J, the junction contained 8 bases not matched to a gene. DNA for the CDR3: TGTGCCAGCAGCAACGTGGACAGGCTACAAGAGACCCAGTACTTC. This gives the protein CASSNVDRLQETQYF.

The CDR3 loop is CASSLYLADSRETQYF. DNA for the CDR3: TGTGCCAGCAGCTTGTACCTAGCGGACTCTCGGGAGACCCAGTACTTC. The V gene is TRBV5-8, the J gene TRBJ2-5, with TRBD2 matching over 7 bases. Germline CDR1 is SGHTS and CDR2 is YDEGEE. The CDR3 spans 16 residues. V was pared by 1 base and J by 5 bases, with 11 bases of the junction left unmatched.

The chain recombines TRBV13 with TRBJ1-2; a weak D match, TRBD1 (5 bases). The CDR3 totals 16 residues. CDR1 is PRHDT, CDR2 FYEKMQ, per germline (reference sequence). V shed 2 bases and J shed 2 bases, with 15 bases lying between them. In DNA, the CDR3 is TGTGCCAGCAGCTTACCCCCCGGGGCTAAGAACTATGGCTACACCTTC. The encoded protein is CASSLPPGAKNYGYTF.

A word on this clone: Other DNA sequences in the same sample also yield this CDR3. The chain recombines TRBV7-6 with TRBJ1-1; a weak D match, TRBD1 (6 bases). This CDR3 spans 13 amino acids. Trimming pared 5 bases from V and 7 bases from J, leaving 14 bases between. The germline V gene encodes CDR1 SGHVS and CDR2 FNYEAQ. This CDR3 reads CASSPGAGNEAFF. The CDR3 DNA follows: TGTGCCAGCAGCCCAGGGGCGGGAAATGAAGCTTTCTTT.

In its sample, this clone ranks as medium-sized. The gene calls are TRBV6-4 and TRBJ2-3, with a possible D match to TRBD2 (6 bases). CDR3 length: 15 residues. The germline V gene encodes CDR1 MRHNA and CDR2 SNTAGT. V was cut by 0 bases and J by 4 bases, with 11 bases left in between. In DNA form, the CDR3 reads TGTGCCAGCAGTGACTCTGGAGGGGACCCAGATACGCAGTATTTT. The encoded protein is CASSDSGGDPDTQYF.

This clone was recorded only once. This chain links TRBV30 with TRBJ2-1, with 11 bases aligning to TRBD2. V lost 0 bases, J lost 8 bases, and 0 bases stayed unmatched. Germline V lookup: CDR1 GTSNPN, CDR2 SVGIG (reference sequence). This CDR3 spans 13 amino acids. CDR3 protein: CAWSVLAGDEQFF. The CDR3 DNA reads TGTGCCTGGAGTGTACTAGCGGGAGATGAGCAGTTCTTC.

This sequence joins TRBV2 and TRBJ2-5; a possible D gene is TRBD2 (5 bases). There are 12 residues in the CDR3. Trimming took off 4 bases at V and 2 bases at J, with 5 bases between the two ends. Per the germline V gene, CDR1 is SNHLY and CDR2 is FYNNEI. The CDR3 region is CASSGLQETQYF. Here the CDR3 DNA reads TGTGCCAGCAGTGGACTACAAGAGACCCAGTACTTC.

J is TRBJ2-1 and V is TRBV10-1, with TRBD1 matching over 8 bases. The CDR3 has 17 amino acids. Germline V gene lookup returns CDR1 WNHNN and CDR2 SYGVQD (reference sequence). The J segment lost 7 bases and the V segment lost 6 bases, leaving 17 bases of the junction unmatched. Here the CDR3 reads CASSGVQGVIRGNEQFF. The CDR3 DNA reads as TGCGCCAGCAGCGGAGTACAGGGGGTAATTAGGGGGAATGAGCAGTTCTTC.

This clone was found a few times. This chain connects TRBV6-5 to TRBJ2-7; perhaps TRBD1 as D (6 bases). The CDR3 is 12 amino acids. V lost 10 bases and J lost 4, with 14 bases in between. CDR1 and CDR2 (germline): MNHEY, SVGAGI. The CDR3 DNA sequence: TGTGCCACTTCCACAGGGAGATACGAGCAGTACTTC. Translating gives CATSTGRYEQYF.

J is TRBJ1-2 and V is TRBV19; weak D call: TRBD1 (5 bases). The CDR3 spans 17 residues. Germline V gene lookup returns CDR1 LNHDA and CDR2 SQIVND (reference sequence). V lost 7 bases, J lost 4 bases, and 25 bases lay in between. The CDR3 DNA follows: TGTGCCAGTACCCTGATCGGGGGGTTTTACGATGGCTATGGCTACACCTTC. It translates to CASTLIGGFYDGYGYTF.

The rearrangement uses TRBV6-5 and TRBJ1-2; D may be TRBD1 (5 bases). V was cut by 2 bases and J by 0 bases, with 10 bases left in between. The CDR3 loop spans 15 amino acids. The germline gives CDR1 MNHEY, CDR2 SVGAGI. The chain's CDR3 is CASSYDRTPNYGYTF. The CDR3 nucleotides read TGTGCCAGCAGTTACGATAGGACACCTAACTATGGCTACACCTTC.